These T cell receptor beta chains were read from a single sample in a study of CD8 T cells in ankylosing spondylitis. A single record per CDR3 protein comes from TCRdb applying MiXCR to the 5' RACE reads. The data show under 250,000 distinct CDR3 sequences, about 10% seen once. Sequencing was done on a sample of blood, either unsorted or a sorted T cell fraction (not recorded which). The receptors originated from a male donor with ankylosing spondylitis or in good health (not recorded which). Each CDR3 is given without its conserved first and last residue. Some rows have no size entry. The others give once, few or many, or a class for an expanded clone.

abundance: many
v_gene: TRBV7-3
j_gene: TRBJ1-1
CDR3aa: ASSKLRRRNTEAF

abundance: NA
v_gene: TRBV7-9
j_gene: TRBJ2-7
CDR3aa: ASSERRPPREQY

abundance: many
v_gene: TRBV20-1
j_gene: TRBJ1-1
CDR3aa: SARVPGQGNTEAF

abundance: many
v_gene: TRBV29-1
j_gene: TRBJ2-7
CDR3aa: SVEARDSYEQY

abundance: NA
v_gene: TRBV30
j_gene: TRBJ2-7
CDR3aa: AWSVYTGPSYEQY

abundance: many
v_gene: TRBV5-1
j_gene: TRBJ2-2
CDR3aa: ATSRTENTGELF

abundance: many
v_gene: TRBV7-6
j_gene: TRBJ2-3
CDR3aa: ASSLIRPDTQY

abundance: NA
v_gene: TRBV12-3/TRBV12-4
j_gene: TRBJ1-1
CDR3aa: ASSWGYEAF

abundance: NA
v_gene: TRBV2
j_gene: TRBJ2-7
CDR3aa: ASGGSHEQY

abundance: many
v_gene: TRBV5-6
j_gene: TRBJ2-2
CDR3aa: ASSMTGYLSNTGELF

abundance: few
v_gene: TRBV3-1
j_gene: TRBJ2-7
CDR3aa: ASSQDVAVYEQY

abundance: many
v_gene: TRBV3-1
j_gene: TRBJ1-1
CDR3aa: ASSQEDQMPEAF

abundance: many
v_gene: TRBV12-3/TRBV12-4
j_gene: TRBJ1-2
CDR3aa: ASSSPQGNGYT

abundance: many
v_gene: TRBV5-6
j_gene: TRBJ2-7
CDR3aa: ASGSRTFVSEQY

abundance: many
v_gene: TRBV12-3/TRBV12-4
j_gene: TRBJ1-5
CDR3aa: ASLSLGGRGTYSNQPQH

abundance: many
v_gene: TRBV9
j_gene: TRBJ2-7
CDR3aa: ASSVGPLGSYEQY

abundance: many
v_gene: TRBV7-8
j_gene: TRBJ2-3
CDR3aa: ASSFPSGSQTDTQY